The clone carrying this TCR beta chain was detected a few times. The antigen remains undetermined. The data were taken from a study of cytomegalovirus exposure and HLA in healthy donors. Findings and caveats of the study: The later analysis indicated that the majority of CMV-associated TCR beta chains appeared HLA-restricted.

Trimming removed 7 bases at V and 4 bases at J, with 14 bases between. Germline V lookup: CDR1 SQVTM, CDR2 ANQGSEA. The CDR3 spans 13 residues. PCR primers comprised 60 Vbeta and 13 Jbeta primers. Sequencing used immunoSEQ multiplex PCR; TCRdb keeps in-frame clones, though not all of them. The sample has 150,000 to 160,000 clones, roughly 84% seen once. Healthy people donating bone marrow made up the donors. Sequencing was done on a sample of PBMCs. J is TRBJ2-1 and V is TRBV29-1; D possibly corresponds to TRBD2 (5 bases). This TCR derives from a young woman in good health and CMV-seronegative. CDR3 in DNA: TGCAGCGCCGCAGGTCGACTATACAATGAGCAGTTCTTC. It yields the protein CSAAGRLYNEQFF.